Listed below are T cell receptor beta chains from one sample, sequenced in a study of blood T cell repertoires in COVID-19. Clones were sequenced by immunoSEQ multiplex PCR, and TCRdb holds only the in-frame ones, with some missing. This sample carries a few hundred thousand clones, 70% to 90% of them seen once, and the ten largest clones take approximately 4%. The sequenced material came from peripheral blood. These receptors came from a woman between 50 and 59 years old with active or convalescent COVID-19. CDR3s include the opening cysteine and the closing phenylalanine or tryptophan. The D gene is left open where the match is weak. The listing skips clone size in some rows; elsewhere it reads once, few, many or a size class.

D	size	V	J	CDR3	DNA
TRBD2	NA	TRBV7-2	TRBJ2-5	CASSPRTSGFGSETQYF	TGTGCCAGCAGCCCTCGGACTAGCGGGTTCGGAAGCGAGACCCAGTACTTC
TRBD1	few	TRBV27	TRBJ1-2	CASSSWAAGGGYTF	TGTGCCAGCAGTTCCTGGGCGGCAGGGGGTGGCTACACCTTC
TRBD2	NA	TRBV7-9	TRBJ2-3	CASSFWTSGTDTQYF	TGTGCCAGCAGCTTTTGGACTAGCGGGACAGATACGCAGTATTTT
TRBD2	NA	TRBV28	TRBJ2-5	CASSFLAGGETQYF	TGTGCCAGCAGTTTTCTCGCGGGGGGGGAGACCCAGTACTTC
TRBD1	NA	TRBV5-4	TRBJ2-5	CASSPGPDRQETQYF	TGTGCCAGCAGCCCCGGACCGGACAGGCAAGAGACCCAGTACTTC
TRBD1	few	TRBV2	TRBJ1-3	CASIQDRGNTIYF	TGTGCCAGCATCCAGGACAGGGGAAACACCATATATTTT
NA	few	TRBV28	TRBJ1-1	CASSLAGDEAFF	TGTGCCAGCAGTTTAGCGGGTGATGAAGCTTTCTTT
TRBD1	once	TRBV5-1	TRBJ2-2	CASSASGTANTGELFF	TGCGCCAGCAGCGCCTCCGGGACAGCAAACACCGGGGAGCTGTTTTTT
TRBD1	NA	TRBV15	TRBJ1-2	CATSSGQNYGYTF	TGTGCCACCAGCTCGGGACAGAACTATGGCTACACCTTC
TRBD2	NA	TRBV28	TRBJ2-3	CASSLREYGTDTQYF	TGTGCCAGCAGTTTGCGGGAGTATGGCACAGATACGCAGTATTTT
TRBD1	NA	TRBV19	TRBJ1-5	CASQDRDREAF	TGTGCCAGTCAAGATAGGGACAGGGAGGCTTTT
NA	NA	TRBV14	TRBJ1-1	CASSQEGLEAFF	TGTGCCAGCAGCCAAGAGGGACTGGAAGCTTTCTTT
TRBD2	NA	TRBV7-2	TRBJ2-1	CASSPMELAGENEQFF	TGTGCCAGCAGCCCTATGGAACTAGCGGGAGAAAATGAGCAGTTCTTC
NA	NA	TRBV23-1	TRBJ2-7	CASSLPRAGLSYEQYF	TGCGCCAGCAGTCTTCCTAGGGCAGGGCTCTCCTACGAGCAGTACTTC
NA	NA	TRBV19	TRBJ2-3	CASSTSGPTGDTQYF	TGTGCCAGTAGTACCTCCGGCCCTACGGGAGATACGCAGTATTTT
NA	NA	TRBV25-1	TRBJ2-3	CASGRGGTTRLDTQYF	TGTGCCAGCGGTAGGGGGGGGACCACACGATTGGATACGCAGTATTTT
NA	few	TRBV11-2	TRBJ2-3	CASSLGGPTDTQYF	TGTGCCAGCAGCTTAGGGGGCCCCACAGATACGCAGTATTTT
NA	NA	TRBV19	TRBJ1-1	CASSLSGNTEAFF	TGTGCCAGTAGTTTGTCAGGGAACACTGAAGCTTTCTTT
NA	NA	TRBV7-3	TRBJ1-1	CASSLRAVSTKNTEAFF	TGTGCCAGCAGCTTAAGGGCTGTATCCACAAAGAACACTGAAGCTTTCTTT
TRBD2	NA	TRBV6-4	TRBJ2-2	CASREAGEGTGELFF	TGTGCCAGCAGAGAAGCGGGGGAGGGCACCGGGGAGCTGTTTTTT